This T cell receptor beta chain was identified in a study of blood T cell repertoires in COVID-19. Overall study: The study drew acute and convalescent COVID-19 samples from the United States, Italy and Spain.

The study assigned cohorts using participant-reported clinical history. Two negative PCRs, clearance, or symptom resolution characterized the recovered Cohort 3 donors. This clone appeared a single time. Original handling: How many nucleated cells were present was estimated from reference gene primer amplification. Method: immunoSEQ multiplex PCR; TCRdb's copy keeps in-frame clones and lacks some. Clone size and the V and J calls come from that table; the DNA yielded D and trimming. The data contain roughly 250,000 clones, approximately 92% of them singletons. Trimming stripped 4 bases from V and 0 bases from J, with 11 bases between. This CDR3 contains 15 residues. Germline values: CDR1 MDHEN, CDR2 SYDVKM.

Input material: PBMCs or T cells enriched from blood (not recorded which). V and J are TRBV28 and TRBJ2-3, with a possible D match to TRBD1 (5 bases). The origin of this receptor is a woman in her late teens or twenties who had recovered from COVID-19. CDR3 in amino acids: CASSSHGASTDTQYF. The DNA of the CDR3 is TGTGCCAGCAGTTCCCATGGGGCTAGCACAGATACGCAGTATTTT.